These 16 T cell receptor beta chains were all obtained from the same sample, sequenced in a study of cytomegalovirus exposure and HLA in healthy donors. Amplification used 60 Vbeta primers and 13 Jbeta primers. Generated by immunoSEQ multiplex PCR, the TCRdb table keeps only in-frame clones and is missing some. The sample holds about 210,000 clones; around nine tenths are singletons and the top ten take around 0.31%. The material sequenced was PBMCs. These receptor sequences come from a woman between 25 and 40 years old in good health and CMV-seronegative.

The chain is built from TRBV5-1 and TRBJ2-1; a weak D match, TRBD1 (6 bases). Germline CDR1 SGHRS, CDR2 YFSETQ. The germline V and J ends were trimmed by 2 bases and 8 bases, with 14 bases remaining between them. The CDR3 runs to 14 residues. CDR3 residues: CASSLLTGTDEQFF. In DNA form, the CDR3 reads TGCGCCAGCAGCTTACTGACAGGCACGGATGAGCAGTTCTTC.

The CDR3 nucleotides are TGCGCCAGCAGCCAAGATGGGTCCGGGATTGGAAACACCATATATTTT. Its protein product is CASSQDGSGIGNTIYF. This chain uses TRBV4-1 with TRBJ1-3; no firm D call. Germline values: CDR1 MGHRA, CDR2 YSYEKL. The CDR3 extends over 16 amino acids. V was pared by 0 bases and J by 3 bases, with 12 bases between.

This chain joins TRBV29-1 and TRBJ2-7; a possible D gene is TRBD2 (5 bases). V dropped 3 bases and J dropped 6 bases, with 12 bases sitting between them. Germline V gene lookup returns CDR1 SQVTM and CDR2 ANQGSEA. The CDR3 contains 12 residues. The DNA of the CDR3 is TGCAGCGTTGAGGTGGAGGTCGGCGAGCAGTACTTC. This codes for CSVEVEVGEQYF.

The gene calls are TRBV6-1 and TRBJ2-2, with TRBD1 identical over 7 bases. The CDR3 consists of 14 residues. Germline assignment: CDR1 MNHNS and CDR2 SASEGT. Trimming cost V 6 bases and J 6 bases; bases outside gene matches: 7. The CDR3 nucleotides are TGTGCCAGCAGCCGGACAGGTAGAGCCGGGGAGCTGTTTTTT. Translating it yields CASSRTGRAGELFF.

The chain combines TRBV7-9 with TRBJ2-1; TRBD1 agrees at 7 bases. This CDR3 has 15 amino acids. Losses at the gene ends were 3 bases for V and 2 bases for J; bases not matched to a gene: 4. Germline V gene lookup returns CDR1 SEHNR and CDR2 FQNEAQ (reference sequence). The CDR3 DNA reads TGTGCCAGCAGCTTTCGGACAGGCCCCTACAATGAGCAGTTCTTC. The encoded protein is CASSFRTGPYNEQFF.

This chain uses TRBV2 with TRBJ2-2; the D is unclear. The CDR3 length is 13 residues. V gave up 8 bases and J gave up 0 bases, with 7 bases separating them. CDR1 is SNHLY and CDR2 is FYNNEI in the germline V gene. CDR3 bases: TGTGCCAGCTCCTTCGCGAACACCGGGGAGCTGTTTTTT. Protein: CASSFANTGELFF.

This clone was seen only a few times. The J gene is TRBJ2-5, the V gene TRBV5-5, with a weak D call TRBD1 (6 bases). CDR3 length equals 14 residues. Trimming left V 2 bases short and J 5 bases short, with 13 bases between. From germline, CDR1 is SGHKS and CDR2 YYEKEE (reference sequence). CDR3 amino acids: CASSLRGLRETQYF. DNA of the CDR3: TGTGCCAGCAGCTTAAGGGGGTTAAGGGAGACCCAGTACTTC.

V gene TRBV4-1 combines with J gene TRBJ2-2, with D unresolved. Germline CDR1 reads MGHRA; CDR2 reads YSYEKL. Trimming shortened V by 4 bases and J by 3 bases, and 6 bases separated the two germline ends. This CDR3 is built from 13 residues. In nucleotides, the CDR3 is TGCGCCAGCAGCCTCTCTTACACCGGGGAGCTGTTTTTT. Its translation is CASSLSYTGELFF.

The chain employs TRBV15 and TRBJ1-1; D possibly corresponds to TRBD1 (6 bases). CDR1 and CDR2 from the germline V gene are LNHNV and YYDKDF (reference sequence). CDR3 length equals 13 residues. The V end was cut by 1 base, the J end by 10 bases, with 13 bases between. The CDR3 region has the DNA TGTGCCACCAGCAGAGCCAGGGGCTCTTCAGCTTTCTTT. As protein: CATSRARGSSAFF.

The chain links TRBV14 to TRBJ1-5, with 8 bases matching TRBD1. The junction had 2 bases not matched to a gene; V was cut back by 4 bases and J by 3 bases. This CDR3 has 14 amino acids. Germline values: CDR1 SGHDN, CDR2 FVKESK. The CDR3 loop reads CASSLTGVNQPQHF. As DNA, the CDR3 is TGTGCCAGCAGCCTGACAGGGGTCAATCAGCCCCAGCATTTT.

The rearrangement joins TRBV9 to TRBJ1-5, with D hard to call. Per the germline V gene, CDR1 is SGDLS and CDR2 is YYNGEE. The CDR3 contains 13 residues. V lost 0 bases and J 5 bases, leaving 6 bases between the germline ends. As DNA, the CDR3 is TGTGCCAGCAGCGTAGGAGTGGATCAGCCCCAGCATTTT. This encodes CASSVGVDQPQHF.

Regarding this clone: Other DNA sequences from this sample encode an identical CDR3 as well. The chain has TRBV5-5 and TRBJ2-1, with D maybe TRBD2 (7 bases). Germline CDR1 SGHKS, CDR2 YYEKEE (reference sequence). V lost 6 bases to trimming and J lost 2 bases, with 15 bases between them. The CDR3 runs to 15 residues. CDR3 loop: CASIQGGGTYNEQFF. The CDR3 bases are TGTGCCAGCATCCAAGGGGGGGGAACCTACAATGAGCAGTTCTTC.

The genes are TRBV5-1 and TRBJ1-4, with 7 positions matching TRBD1. Unmatched junction bases numbered 17, after V lost 3 bases and J lost 0 bases. The CDR3 totals 20 residues. Germline V lookup: CDR1 SGHRS, CDR2 YFSETQ. CDR3 sequence (DNA): TGCGCCAGCAGCTCGGCCGGGACAGAGAGTTCCTTGGCAACTAATGAAAAACTGTTTTTT. This encodes CASSSAGTESSLATNEKLFF.

This chain uses TRBV28 with TRBJ1-2; no firm D call. Germline V gene sequence: CDR1 MDHEN, CDR2 SYDVKM. V shed 2 bases and J shed 4 bases, with 11 bases lying between them. This CDR3 is built from 14 residues. The CDR3, as DNA: TGTGCCAGCAGTTTAACCGGGGTTTCCTATGGCTACACCTTC. Encoded protein: CASSLTGVSYGYTF.

V and J are TRBV6-5 and TRBJ2-7; D ambiguous. The CDR3 length is 14 residues. Germline lookup yields CDR1 MNHEY and CDR2 SVGAGI. Between the trimmed V and J ends, which lost 0 bases and 1 base, there was a span of 7 bases. The CDR3 loop reads CASSYSGRSYEQYF. Here the CDR3 DNA reads TGTGCCAGCAGTTACTCGGGCAGGTCCTACGAGCAGTACTTC.

The chain is built from TRBV7-8 and TRBJ2-1, with D possibly matching TRBD1 (5 bases). The CDR3 runs to 14 residues. Germline V gene data show CDR1 as SGHVS and CDR2 as FQNEAQ. V dropped 4 bases and J dropped 4 bases, with 11 bases sitting between them. This CDR3 is CASSSLTVYNEQFF. CDR3 in DNA: TGTGCCAGCAGCTCCCTGACAGTATACAATGAGCAGTTCTTC.